Each of the 17 T cell receptor beta chains below was sequenced from the same sample in a study of cytomegalovirus exposure and HLA in healthy donors. A multiplex PCR was run with 60 Vbeta primers and 13 Jbeta primers. Repertoires were generated with immunoSEQ multiplex PCR, while TCRdb's copy carries only in-frame clones and drops some. The sample's table shows over 90,000 clones. The source material was PBMCs. The receptors come from a middle-aged man in good health and CMV-seronegative.

As regards this clone: One end of the junction varies from germline; a read error may be responsible. J is TRBJ2-5 and V is TRBV5-4; D remains unclear. The CDR3 totals 14 residues. CDR1 and CDR2 from the germline V gene are SGHNT and YYREEE (reference sequence). CDR3 sequence reads: CASSLEAYQEAQYF. In DNA form, the CDR3 reads TGTGCCAGCAGCTTGGAGGCGTACCAAGAGGCCCAGTACTTC.

The V call is TRBV2, the J call TRBJ1-2, with 9 nucleotides matching TRBD1. The germline V gene has CDR1 SNHLY and CDR2 FYNNEI. With 7 bases clipped from V and 8 bases from J, the junction kept 11 bases outside the gene matches. The CDR3 extends over 14 amino acids. Here the CDR3 reads CASTRGGTGFGYTF. For the CDR3, the DNA is TGTGCCAGCACCCGAGGTGGGACAGGGTTCGGCTACACCTTC.

The rearrangement links TRBV29-1 to TRBJ1-4; 7 nucleotides line up with TRBD1. V shed 0 bases, J shed 8 bases, and the junction held 9 bases outside the gene matches. Germline CDR1 SQVTM, CDR2 ANQGSEA. The length of the CDR3 is 15 residues. CDR3 DNA sequence: TGCAGCGTTGAAGACTACGGGACAGTCGGCGAAAAACTGTTTTTT. Encoded protein: CSVEDYGTVGEKLFF. Full variable domain (rest looked up from reference TRBV29-1 and TRBJ1-4): SAVISQKPSRDICQRGTSLTIQCQVDSQVTMMFWYRQQPGQSLTLIATANQGSEATYESGFVIDKFPISRPNLTFSTLTVSNMSPEDSSIYLCSVEDYGTVGEKLFFGSGTQLSVL.

The chain carries TRBV7-8 and TRBJ1-6; tentatively, D is TRBD1 (5 bases). The V end was cut by 6 bases, the J end by 5 bases, with 14 bases between. Germline CDR1 and CDR2: SGHVS and FQNEAQ. The CDR3 has 15 residues. The CDR3: CASRAGGDHNSPLHF. In DNA, the CDR3 is TGTGCCAGCAGGGCGGGGGGGGATCATAATTCACCCCTCCACTTT.

The J gene is TRBJ2-7, the V gene TRBV5-8; 8 nucleotides agree with TRBD1. Trimming took 7 bases from V and 9 from J; bases not matched to a gene: 12. Germline assignment: CDR1 SGHTS and CDR2 YDEGEE. The CDR3 contains 13 residues. As DNA, the CDR3 is TGTGCCAGCCATCAGGACAGGGCCCTCGGGCAGTACTTC. This encodes CASHQDRALGQYF.

The chain combines TRBV10-1 with TRBJ2-2, with 9 bases that match TRBD1. The germline CDR1 and CDR2 sequences are WNHNN and SYGVQD (reference sequence). J was trimmed by 0 bases and V by 3 bases; bases with no gene match: 8. This CDR3 is built from 18 residues. The CDR3 is CASSERTGTGSNTGELFF. The CDR3, as DNA: TGCGCCAGCAGTGAAAGGACGGGGACAGGGTCGAACACCGGGGAGCTGTTTTTT.

V gene TRBV9 combines with J gene TRBJ2-1, with TRBD2 identical over 9 bases. With V trimmed by 0 bases and J by 7 bases, 11 bases remained unmatched. This CDR3 has 17 residues. CDR1 is SGDLS and CDR2 is YYNGEE in the germline V gene. CDR3 region: CASSVAVREGQGNEQFF. For the CDR3, the DNA is TGTGCCAGCAGCGTAGCTGTGCGGGAGGGCCAGGGTAATGAGCAGTTCTTC.

J is TRBJ2-7 and V is TRBV7-9; 7 nucleotides line up with TRBD1. The V gene's germline CDR1 is SEHNR and CDR2 FQNEAQ (reference sequence). J was trimmed by 5 bases and V by 0 bases; bases with no gene match: 1. The CDR3 contains 13 residues. The CDR3 DNA sequence: TGTGCCAGCAGCTTAGCAGGGGGCCACGAGCAGTACTTC. Amino acid sequence: CASSLAGGHEQYF. The whole variable domain, remainder taken from reference TRBV7-9 and TRBJ2-7, is DTGVSQNPRHKITKRGQNVTFRCDPISEHNRLYWYRQTLGQGPEFLTYFQNEAQLEKSRLLSDRFSAERPKGSFSTLEIQRTEQGDSAMYLCASSLAGGHEQYFGPGTRLTVT.

This chain links TRBV7-2 with TRBJ1-2; D uncertain. Trimming shortened V by 1 base and J by 3 bases, and 12 bases separated the two germline ends. CDR1 and CDR2 from the germline V gene are SGHTA and FQGNSA. CDR3 length: 15 residues. The CDR3 DNA reads TGTGCCAGCAGCTTAGTATGGGCAGGTTACTATGGCTACACCTTC. It translates to CASSLVWAGYYGYTF.

This rearrangement joins TRBV18 to TRBJ2-3; the match to TRBD1 covers 7 bases. Germline V gene sequence: CDR1 KGHSH, CDR2 LQKENI. The V and J ends lost 1 base and 5 bases, in that order; junction bases with no gene match: 9. The CDR3 consists of 16 residues. For the CDR3, the DNA is TGTGCCAGCTCACCACTCCCGACAGGGTTGGGAGATACGCAGTATTTT. Its protein is CASSPLPTGLGDTQYF.

J is TRBJ1-4 and V is TRBV2, with 7 bases fitting TRBD1. Germline V gene lookup returns CDR1 SNHLY and CDR2 FYNNEI. This CDR3 has 13 amino acids. With V trimmed by 7 bases and J by 8 bases, 7 bases remained unmatched. CDR3 amino acids: CASNGDSSEKLFF. As DNA, the CDR3 is TGTGCCAGCAACGGGGACAGCTCAGAAAAACTGTTTTTT.

The CDR3 bases are TGTGCCAGCAGTCCCGGTGGGCAGGACAATGGCTACACCTTC. Encoded protein: CASSPGGQDNGYTF. The rearrangement uses TRBV6-5 and TRBJ1-2; D perhaps matches TRBD1 (5 bases). CDR1 and CDR2 from the germline V gene are MNHEY and SVGAGI. This CDR3 is built from 14 residues. V dropped 5 bases and J dropped 6 bases, with 16 bases sitting between them.

V is TRBV19 and J is TRBJ1-1, with 11 bases matching TRBD1. CDR1 and CDR2 from the germline V gene are LNHDA and SQIVND (reference sequence). The V segment lost 1 base and the J segment 5 bases; nucleotides outside the gene matches: 9. The length of the CDR3 is 17 residues. The CDR3 reads CASSIVFFGTGGTEAFF. The DNA of the CDR3 is TGTGCCAGTAGTATAGTATTCTTCGGGACAGGGGGGACTGAAGCTTTCTTT. The full variable domain, completed using reference TRBV19 and TRBJ1-1, is DGGITQSPKYLFRKEGQNVTLSCEQNLNHDAMYWYRQDPGQGLRLIYYSQIVNDFQKGDIAEGYSVSREKKESFPLTVTSAQKNPTAFYLCASSIVFFGTGGTEAFFGQGTRLTVV.

The chain employs TRBV9 and TRBJ2-2; no firm D call. V was shortened by 4 bases and J by 4 bases, with 20 bases between the two germline ends. Germline V gene sequence: CDR1 SGDLS, CDR2 YYNGEE. The CDR3 runs to 17 residues. The CDR3 DNA reads TGTGCCAGCAGCCGGGTGGCGAGGCCCCGAGGCACCGGGGAGCTGTTTTTT. This codes for CASSRVARPRGTGELFF. Using reference TRBV9 and TRBJ2-2 for the parts outside the CDR3, the full variable domain is DSGVTQTPKHLITATGQRVTLRCSPRSGDLSVYWYQQSLDQGLQFLIQYYNGEERAKGNILERFSAQQFPDLHSELNLSSLELGDSALYFCASSRVARPRGTGELFFGEGSRLTVL.

The rearrangement joins TRBV20-1 to TRBJ2-1, with no clear D. Trimming took 6 bases from V and 5 from J, leaving 5 bases between them. CDR1 is DFQATT, CDR2 SNEGSKA, per germline (reference sequence). This CDR3 contains 10 residues. The CDR3 protein is CSARDNEQFF. CDR3 bases: TGCAGTGCCCGGGACAATGAGCAGTTCTTC.

The chain carries TRBV28 and TRBJ2-5; 8 bases map to TRBD2. The J call may be incorrect, as the DNA end agrees better with TRBJ2-7. CDR1 MDHEN and CDR2 SYDVKM come from the germline V gene. This CDR3 spans 18 amino acids. This chain's CDR3 is CASSHFGLAGSYSYEQYF. CDR3 DNA: TGTGCCAGCAGCCACTTCGGACTAGCAGGGAGTTATTCCTACGAGCAGTACTTC.

V usage is TRBV9 and J usage is TRBJ2-5; 9 bases are shared with TRBD2. Germline CDR1 reads SGDLS; CDR2 reads YYNGEE. V lost 4 bases to trimming and J lost 4 bases; unmatched junction nucleotides: 5. The CDR3 loop spans 14 amino acids. The CDR3 region is CASSSRTSVETQYF. The CDR3 DNA reads as TGTGCCAGCAGCTCCCGGACTAGCGTAGAGACCCAGTACTTC. The full variable domain, with the rest looked up from reference TRBV9 and TRBJ2-5, is DSGVTQTPKHLITATGQRVTLRCSPRSGDLSVYWYQQSLDQGLQFLIQYYNGEERAKGNILERFSAQQFPDLHSELNLSSLELGDSALYFCASSSRTSVETQYFGPGTRLLVL.